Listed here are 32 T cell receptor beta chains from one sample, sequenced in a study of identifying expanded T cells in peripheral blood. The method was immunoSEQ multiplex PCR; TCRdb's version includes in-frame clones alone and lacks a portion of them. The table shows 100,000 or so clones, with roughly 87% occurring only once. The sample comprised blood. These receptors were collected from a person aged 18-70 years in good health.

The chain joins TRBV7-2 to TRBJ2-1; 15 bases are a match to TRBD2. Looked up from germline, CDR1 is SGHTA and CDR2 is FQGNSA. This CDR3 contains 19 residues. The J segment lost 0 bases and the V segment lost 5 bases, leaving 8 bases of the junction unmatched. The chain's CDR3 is CASSPGLAGGLSSYNEQFF. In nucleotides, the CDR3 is TGTGCCAGCAGCCCGGGACTAGCGGGGGGCCTGTCCTCCTACAATGAGCAGTTCTTC. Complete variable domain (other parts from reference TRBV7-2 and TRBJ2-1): GAGVSQSPSNKVTEKGKDVELRCDPISGHTALYWYRQSLGQGLEFLIYFQGNSAPDKSGLPSDRFSAERTGGSVSTLTIQRTQQEDSAVYLCASSPGLAGGLSSYNEQFFGPGTRLTVL.

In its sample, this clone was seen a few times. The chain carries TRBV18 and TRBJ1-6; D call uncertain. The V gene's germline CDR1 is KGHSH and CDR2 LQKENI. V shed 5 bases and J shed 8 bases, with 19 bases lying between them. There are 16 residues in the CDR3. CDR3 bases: TGTGCCAGCTCATACCTCTACGAGGGAAATGATTCACCCCTCCACTTT. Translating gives CASSYLYEGNDSPLHF.

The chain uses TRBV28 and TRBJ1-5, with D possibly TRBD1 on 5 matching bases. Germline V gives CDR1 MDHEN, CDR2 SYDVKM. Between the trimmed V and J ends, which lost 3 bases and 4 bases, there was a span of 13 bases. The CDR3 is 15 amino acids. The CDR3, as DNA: TGTGCCAGCAGTTTCCCGGGACGGGGTAATCAGCCCCAGCATTTT. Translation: CASSFPGRGNQPQHF.

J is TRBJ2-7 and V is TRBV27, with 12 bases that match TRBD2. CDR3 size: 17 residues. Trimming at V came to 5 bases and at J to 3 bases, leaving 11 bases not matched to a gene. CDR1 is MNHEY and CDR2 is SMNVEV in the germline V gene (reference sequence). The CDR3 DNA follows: TGTGCCAGCAGTCCATGGCCTAGACTAGCGGGGGTCTACGAGCAGTACTTC. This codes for CASSPWPRLAGVYEQYF.

CDR3 in amino acids: CASSLGQASTEETQYF. In nucleotides, the CDR3 is TGTGCCAGCAGCTTAGGACAGGCTAGTACTGAAGAGACCCAGTACTTC. This chain joins TRBV11-1 and TRBJ2-5; the D gene is possibly TRBD1 (6 bases). The V gene lost 1 base and the J gene lost 3 bases, with 15 bases spanning the gap. Germline CDR1 and CDR2: SGHAT and FQDESV (reference sequence). The CDR3 covers 16 residues.

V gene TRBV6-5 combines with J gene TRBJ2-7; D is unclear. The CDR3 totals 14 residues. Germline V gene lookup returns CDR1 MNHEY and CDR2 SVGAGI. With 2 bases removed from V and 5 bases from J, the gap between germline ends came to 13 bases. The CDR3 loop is CASSYGPLSNEQYF. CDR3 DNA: TGTGCCAGCAGTTACGGGCCGCTGTCGAACGAGCAGTACTTC.

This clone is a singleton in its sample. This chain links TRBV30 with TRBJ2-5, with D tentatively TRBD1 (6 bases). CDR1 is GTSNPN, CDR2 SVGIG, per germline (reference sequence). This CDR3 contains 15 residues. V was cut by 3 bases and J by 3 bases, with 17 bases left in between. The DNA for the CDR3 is TGTGCCTGGAGAGCCCCCCGGGACACCAAAGAGACCCAGTACTTC. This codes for CAWRAPRDTKETQYF.

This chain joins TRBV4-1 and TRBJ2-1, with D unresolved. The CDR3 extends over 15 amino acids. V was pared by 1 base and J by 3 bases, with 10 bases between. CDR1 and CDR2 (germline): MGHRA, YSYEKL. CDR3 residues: CASSQVVSSYNEQFF. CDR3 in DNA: TGCGCCAGCAGCCAAGTAGTCAGCAGCTACAATGAGCAGTTCTTC.

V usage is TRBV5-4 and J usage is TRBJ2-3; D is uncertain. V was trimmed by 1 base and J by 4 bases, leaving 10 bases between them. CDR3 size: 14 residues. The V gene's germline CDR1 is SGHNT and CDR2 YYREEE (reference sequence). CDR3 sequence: CASSLTSRPDTQYF. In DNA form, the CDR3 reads TGTGCCAGCAGCTTGACCTCGCGGCCAGATACGCAGTATTTT.

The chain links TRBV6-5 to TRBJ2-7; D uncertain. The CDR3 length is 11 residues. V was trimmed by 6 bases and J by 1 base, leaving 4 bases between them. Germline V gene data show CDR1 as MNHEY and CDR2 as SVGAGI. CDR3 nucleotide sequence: TGTGCCAGCAGCGCGTCCTACGAGCAGTACTTC. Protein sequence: CASSASYEQYF.

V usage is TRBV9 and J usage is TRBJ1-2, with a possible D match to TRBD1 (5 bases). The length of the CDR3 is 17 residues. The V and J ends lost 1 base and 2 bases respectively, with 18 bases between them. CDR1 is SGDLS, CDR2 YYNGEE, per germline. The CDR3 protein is CASSVSPDGGGNYGYTF. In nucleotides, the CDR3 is TGTGCCAGCAGCGTATCGCCCGACGGGGGGGGAAACTATGGCTACACCTTC.

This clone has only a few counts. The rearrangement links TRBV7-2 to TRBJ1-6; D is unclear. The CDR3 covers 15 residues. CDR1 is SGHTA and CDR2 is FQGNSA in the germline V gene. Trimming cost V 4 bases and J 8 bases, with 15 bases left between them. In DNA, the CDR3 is TGTGCCAGCAGCTCGTTCGGGTCAACGGATTCACCCCTCCACTTT. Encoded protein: CASSSFGSTDSPLHF. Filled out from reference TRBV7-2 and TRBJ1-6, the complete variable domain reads GAGVSQSPSNKVTEKGKDVELRCDPISGHTALYWYRQSLGQGLEFLIYFQGNSAPDKSGLPSDRFSAERTGGSVSTLTIQRTQQEDSAVYLCASSSFGSTDSPLHFGNGTRLTVT.

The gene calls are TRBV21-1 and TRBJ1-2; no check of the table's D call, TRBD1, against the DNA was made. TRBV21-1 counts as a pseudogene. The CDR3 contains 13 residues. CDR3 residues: CASSKGSGGTGTF. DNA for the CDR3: TGTGCCAGCAGCAAAGGGTCGGGGGGGACAGGGACCTTC.

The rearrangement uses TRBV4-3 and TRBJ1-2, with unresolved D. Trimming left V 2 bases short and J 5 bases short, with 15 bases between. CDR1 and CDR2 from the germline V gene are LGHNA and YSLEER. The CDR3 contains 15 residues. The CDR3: CASSQTTVGLYGYTF. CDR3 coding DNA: TGCGCCAGCAGCCAAACAACTGTTGGACTTTATGGCTACACCTTC.

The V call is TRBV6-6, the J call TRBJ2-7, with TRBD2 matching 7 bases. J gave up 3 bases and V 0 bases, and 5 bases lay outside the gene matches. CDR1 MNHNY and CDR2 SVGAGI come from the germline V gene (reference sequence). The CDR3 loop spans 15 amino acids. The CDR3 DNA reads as TGTGCCAGCAGTTACTCCCATACGGGGGGCTACGAGCAGTACTTC. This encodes CASSYSHTGGYEQYF.

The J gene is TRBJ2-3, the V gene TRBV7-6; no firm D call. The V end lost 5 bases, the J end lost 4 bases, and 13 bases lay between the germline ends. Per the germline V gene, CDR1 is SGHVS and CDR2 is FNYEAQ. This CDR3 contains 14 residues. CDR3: CASSPLGNPDTQYF. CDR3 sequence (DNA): TGTGCCAGCAGCCCCCTGGGAAACCCAGATACGCAGTATTTT.

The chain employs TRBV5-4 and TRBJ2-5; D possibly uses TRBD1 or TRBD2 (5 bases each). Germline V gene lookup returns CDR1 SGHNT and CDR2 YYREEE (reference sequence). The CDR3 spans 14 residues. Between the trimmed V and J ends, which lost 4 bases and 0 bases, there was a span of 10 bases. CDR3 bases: TGTGCCAGCAGCGGGGGATCGTACCAAGAGACCCAGTACTTC. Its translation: CASSGGSYQETQYF.

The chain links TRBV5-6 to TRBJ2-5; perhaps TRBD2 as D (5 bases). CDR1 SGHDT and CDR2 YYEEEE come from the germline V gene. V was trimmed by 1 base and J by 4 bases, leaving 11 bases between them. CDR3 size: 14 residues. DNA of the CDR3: TGTGCCAGCAGCTTGTTAGGTCGGGGAGAGACCCAGTACTTC. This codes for CASSLLGRGETQYF.

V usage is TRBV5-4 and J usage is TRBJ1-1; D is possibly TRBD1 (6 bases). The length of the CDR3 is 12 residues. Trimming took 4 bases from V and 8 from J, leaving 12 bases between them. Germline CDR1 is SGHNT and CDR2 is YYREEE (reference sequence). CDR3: CASSRGGGEAFF. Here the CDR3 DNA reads TGTGCCAGCAGCCGAGGGGGGGGCGAAGCTTTCTTT.

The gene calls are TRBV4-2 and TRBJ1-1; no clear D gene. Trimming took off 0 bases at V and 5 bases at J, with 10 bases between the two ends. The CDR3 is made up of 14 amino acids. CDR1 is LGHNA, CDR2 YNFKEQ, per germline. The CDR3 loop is CASSQDWAATEAFF. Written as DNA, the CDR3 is TGTGCCAGCAGCCAAGATTGGGCAGCAACTGAAGCTTTCTTT.

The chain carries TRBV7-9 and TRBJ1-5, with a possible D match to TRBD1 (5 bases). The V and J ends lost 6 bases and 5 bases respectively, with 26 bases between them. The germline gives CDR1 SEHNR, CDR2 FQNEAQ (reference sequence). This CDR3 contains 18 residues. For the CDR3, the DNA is TGTGCCAGCAGTTCCCCATGGGGGAGGGTCCTTTGGTATCAGCCCCAGCATTTT. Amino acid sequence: CASSSPWGRVLWYQPQHF.

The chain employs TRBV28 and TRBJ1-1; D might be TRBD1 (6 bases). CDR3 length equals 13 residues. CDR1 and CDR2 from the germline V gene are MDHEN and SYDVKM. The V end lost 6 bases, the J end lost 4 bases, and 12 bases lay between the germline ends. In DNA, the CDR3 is TGTGCCAGCAGCTCCCCAGGGGTCACTGAAGCTTTCTTT. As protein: CASSSPGVTEAFF. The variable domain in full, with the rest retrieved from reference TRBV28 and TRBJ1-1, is DVKVTQSSRYLVKRTGEKVFLECVQDMDHENMFWYRQDPGLGLRLIYFSYDVKMKEKGDIPEGYSVSREKKERFSLILESASTNQTSMYLCASSSPGVTEAFFGQGTRLTVV.

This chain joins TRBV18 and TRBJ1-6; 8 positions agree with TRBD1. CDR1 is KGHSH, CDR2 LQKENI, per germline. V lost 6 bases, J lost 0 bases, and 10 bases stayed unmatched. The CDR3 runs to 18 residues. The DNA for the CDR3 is TGTGCCAGCTCCATCCGTGGACAGGGCAGCTCCTATAATTCACCCCTCCACTTT. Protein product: CASSIRGQGSSYNSPLHF.

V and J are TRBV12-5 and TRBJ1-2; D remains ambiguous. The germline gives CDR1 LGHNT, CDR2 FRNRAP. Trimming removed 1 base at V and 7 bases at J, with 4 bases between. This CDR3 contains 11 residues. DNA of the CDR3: TGTGCTAGTGGTTTGGAGGGTGGCTACACCTTC. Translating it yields CASGLEGGYTF.

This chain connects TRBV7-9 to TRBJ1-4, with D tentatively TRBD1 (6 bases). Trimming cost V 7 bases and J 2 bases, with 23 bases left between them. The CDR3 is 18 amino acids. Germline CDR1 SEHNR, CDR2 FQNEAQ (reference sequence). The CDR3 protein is CASNKLRWGATTNEKLFF. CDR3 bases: TGTGCCAGCAACAAGCTTAGGTGGGGGGCGACGACTAATGAAAAACTGTTTTTT.

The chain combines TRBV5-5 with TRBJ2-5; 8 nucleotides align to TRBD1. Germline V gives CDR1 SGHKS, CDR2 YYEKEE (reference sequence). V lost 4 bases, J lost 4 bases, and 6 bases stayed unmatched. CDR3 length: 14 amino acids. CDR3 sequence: CASSQQGAGETQYF. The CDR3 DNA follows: TGTGCCAGCAGCCAGCAGGGGGCGGGAGAGACCCAGTACTTC. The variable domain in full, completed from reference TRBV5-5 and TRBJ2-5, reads DAGVTQSPTHLIKTRGQQVTLRCSPISGHKSVSWYQQVLGQGPQFIFQYYEKEERGRGNFPDRFSARQFPNYSSELNVNALLLGDSALYLCASSQQGAGETQYFGPGTRLLVL.

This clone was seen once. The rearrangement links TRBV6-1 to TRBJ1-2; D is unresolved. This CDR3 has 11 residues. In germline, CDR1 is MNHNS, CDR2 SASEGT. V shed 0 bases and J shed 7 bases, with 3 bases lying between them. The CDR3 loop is CASSEAGGYTF. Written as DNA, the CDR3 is TGTGCCAGCAGTGAAGCGGGTGGCTACACCTTC.

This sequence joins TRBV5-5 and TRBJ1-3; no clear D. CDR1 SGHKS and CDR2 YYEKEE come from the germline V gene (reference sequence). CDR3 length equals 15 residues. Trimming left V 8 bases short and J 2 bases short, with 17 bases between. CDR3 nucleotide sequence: TGTGCCAGTCATCGGACCGGGAGGCCTGGAAACACCATATATTTT. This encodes CASHRTGRPGNTIYF.

As DNA, the CDR3 is TGTGCCAGCAGCTGGAGGGGTGGAACCGGGGAGCTGTTTTTT. It codes for CASSWRGGTGELFF. V is TRBV13 and J is TRBJ2-2, with D perhaps TRBD2 (6 bases). The CDR3 covers 14 residues. The ends were cut back, 4 bases at V and 5 bases at J, with 11 bases in the middle. Germline-derived CDR1 and CDR2 are PRHDT and FYEKMQ (reference sequence). The complete variable domain, with remaining parts taken from reference TRBV13 and TRBJ2-2, reads AAGVIQSPRHLIKEKRETATLKCYPIPRHDTVYWYQQGPGQDPQFLISFYEKMQSDKGSIPDRFSAQQFSDYHSELNMSSLELGDSALYFCASSWRGGTGELFFGEGSRLTVL.

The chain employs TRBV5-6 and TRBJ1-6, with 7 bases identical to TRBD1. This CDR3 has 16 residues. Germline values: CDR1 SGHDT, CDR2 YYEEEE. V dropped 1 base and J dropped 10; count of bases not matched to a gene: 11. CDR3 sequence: CASSLPGGRGGSPLHF. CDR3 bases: TGTGCCAGCAGCTTGCCAGGGGGAAGGGGAGGATCACCCCTCCACTTT.

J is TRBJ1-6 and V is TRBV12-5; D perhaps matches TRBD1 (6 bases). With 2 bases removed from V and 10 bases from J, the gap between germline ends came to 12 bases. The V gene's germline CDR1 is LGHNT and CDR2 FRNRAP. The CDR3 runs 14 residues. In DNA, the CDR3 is TGTGCTAGTGGTTTGACCGGGGGCGACTCACCCCTCCACTTT. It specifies CASGLTGGDSPLHF.

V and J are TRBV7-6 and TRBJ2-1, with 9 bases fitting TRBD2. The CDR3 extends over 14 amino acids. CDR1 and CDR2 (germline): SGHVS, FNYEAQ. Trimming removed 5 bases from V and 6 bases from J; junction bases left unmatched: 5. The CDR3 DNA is TGTGCCAGCAGCGGGACTAGCTGGGGCAATGAGCAGTTCTTC. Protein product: CASSGTSWGNEQFF. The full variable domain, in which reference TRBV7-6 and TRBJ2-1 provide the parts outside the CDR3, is GAGVSQSPRYKVTKRGQDVALRCDPISGHVSLYWYRQALGQGPEFLTYFNYEAQQDKSGLPNDRFSAERPEGSISTLTIQRTEQRDSAMYRCASSGTSWGNEQFFGPGTRLTVL.